This T cell receptor (beta chain) was captured in a study of blood T cells in healthy people across ages. Study-wide points: Comparison with aged donors showed that long-lived donors had more naive CD4+ cells and higher diversity. A roughly linear fall in TCR beta diversity per million T cells was seen with increasing age.

The CDR3 has 16 amino acids. Trimming pared 3 bases from V and 2 bases from J, leaving 19 bases between. Germline V gives CDR1 DFQATT, CDR2 SNEGSKA (reference sequence). About this clonotype: Its antigen is currently unknown.

Primers used in a second PCR of roughly 6 to 11 cycles were a sample-barcoded 5' primer and a J-beta primer mix. A single record per CDR3 protein comes from TCRdb applying MiXCR to the 5' RACE reads. This table holds 600,000 to 1,000,000 distinct CDR3 sequences, 58% found once. In terms of origin and age, donors were healthy Caucasian individuals from Russia aged 6 to 90. J is TRBJ2-5 and V is TRBV20-1; weak D call: TRBD2 (5 bases). The TCR comes from a man in his thirties or forties in good health. Input material: blood. CDR3 sequence (DNA): TGCAGTGCTAGGGCCTCGGCACTAGTGAGGCAAGAGACCCAGTACTTC. This sequence encodes CSARASALVRQETQYF.